This T cell receptor (beta chain) was found in a study of OX40 agonist ivuxolimab in advanced cancers. Study information: The dose of intravenous ivuxolimab that patients received every 2 weeks ranged from 0.01 to 10 mg/kg. It was permissible to have had prior anti-PD-1, anti-PD-L1 or anti-CTLA-4 therapy, and around 40% had some.

With respect to this clone: The target antigen is unknown.

General observations from the study: Relative to CD4+, CD8+ T cells held more expanded clones on average. Some patients without response likewise showed low normalized clonal expansion.

Assay used: immunoSEQ multiplex PCR; TCRdb lists only in-frame clones, some missing. The sample has some 30,000 clones, roughly 81% seen once. Trimming removed 4 bases from V and 2 bases from J; junction bases left unmatched: 5. The CDR3 extends over 17 amino acids. Per germline, CDR1 SGHTA and CDR2 FQGTGA. The V gene is TRBV7-3, the J gene TRBJ2-3; 14 nucleotides align to TRBD2. Sequenced here: CD4+ or CD8+ T cells sorted from blood, sampled in a trial of the OX40 agonist ivuxolimab. This receptor was obtained from an adult with an advanced solid tumor such as melanoma, head and neck, liver or kidney cancer. CDR3 bases: TGTGCCAGCAGCTCCGGGACTAGCGGGGGAATCACAGATACGCAGTATTTT. Protein: CASSSGTSGGITDTQYF.